The clone carrying this T cell receptor (beta chain) was recorded a few times. Its matching antigen is unknown. This sample is part of a study of spatial heterogeneity in lung cancer. Across the whole study: Median follow-up for sequenced PBMC samples was two to three years after resection, when such samples existed. Points from the study as a whole: In blood, ubiquitous expanded tumor TCRs appeared more at resection than follow-up.

TCRdb re-called the 5' RACE reads with MiXCR, one entry per CDR3 protein. Of about 120,000 distinct CDR3 sequences in the sample, 10% to 15% were seen once. Time point defined: blood at routine non-recurrence follow-up after resection. The input material, whole RNA from tumor, nontumor lung or frozen PBMC, was sequenced unsorted. Sample: PBMCs, taken at follow-up. The TCR sequence derives from a male donor with early-stage non-small cell lung cancer.

CDR3 in amino acids: CASSQGSTSDTQYF. Written as DNA, the CDR3 is TGTGCCAGCAGCCAAGGGTCGACTTCAGATACGCAGTATTTT. The chain employs TRBV4-2 and TRBJ2-3; D gene unclear. Per germline, CDR1 LGHNA and CDR2 YNFKEQ. The length of the CDR3 is 14 residues. Trimming took off 1 base at V and 4 bases at J, with 9 bases between the two ends.